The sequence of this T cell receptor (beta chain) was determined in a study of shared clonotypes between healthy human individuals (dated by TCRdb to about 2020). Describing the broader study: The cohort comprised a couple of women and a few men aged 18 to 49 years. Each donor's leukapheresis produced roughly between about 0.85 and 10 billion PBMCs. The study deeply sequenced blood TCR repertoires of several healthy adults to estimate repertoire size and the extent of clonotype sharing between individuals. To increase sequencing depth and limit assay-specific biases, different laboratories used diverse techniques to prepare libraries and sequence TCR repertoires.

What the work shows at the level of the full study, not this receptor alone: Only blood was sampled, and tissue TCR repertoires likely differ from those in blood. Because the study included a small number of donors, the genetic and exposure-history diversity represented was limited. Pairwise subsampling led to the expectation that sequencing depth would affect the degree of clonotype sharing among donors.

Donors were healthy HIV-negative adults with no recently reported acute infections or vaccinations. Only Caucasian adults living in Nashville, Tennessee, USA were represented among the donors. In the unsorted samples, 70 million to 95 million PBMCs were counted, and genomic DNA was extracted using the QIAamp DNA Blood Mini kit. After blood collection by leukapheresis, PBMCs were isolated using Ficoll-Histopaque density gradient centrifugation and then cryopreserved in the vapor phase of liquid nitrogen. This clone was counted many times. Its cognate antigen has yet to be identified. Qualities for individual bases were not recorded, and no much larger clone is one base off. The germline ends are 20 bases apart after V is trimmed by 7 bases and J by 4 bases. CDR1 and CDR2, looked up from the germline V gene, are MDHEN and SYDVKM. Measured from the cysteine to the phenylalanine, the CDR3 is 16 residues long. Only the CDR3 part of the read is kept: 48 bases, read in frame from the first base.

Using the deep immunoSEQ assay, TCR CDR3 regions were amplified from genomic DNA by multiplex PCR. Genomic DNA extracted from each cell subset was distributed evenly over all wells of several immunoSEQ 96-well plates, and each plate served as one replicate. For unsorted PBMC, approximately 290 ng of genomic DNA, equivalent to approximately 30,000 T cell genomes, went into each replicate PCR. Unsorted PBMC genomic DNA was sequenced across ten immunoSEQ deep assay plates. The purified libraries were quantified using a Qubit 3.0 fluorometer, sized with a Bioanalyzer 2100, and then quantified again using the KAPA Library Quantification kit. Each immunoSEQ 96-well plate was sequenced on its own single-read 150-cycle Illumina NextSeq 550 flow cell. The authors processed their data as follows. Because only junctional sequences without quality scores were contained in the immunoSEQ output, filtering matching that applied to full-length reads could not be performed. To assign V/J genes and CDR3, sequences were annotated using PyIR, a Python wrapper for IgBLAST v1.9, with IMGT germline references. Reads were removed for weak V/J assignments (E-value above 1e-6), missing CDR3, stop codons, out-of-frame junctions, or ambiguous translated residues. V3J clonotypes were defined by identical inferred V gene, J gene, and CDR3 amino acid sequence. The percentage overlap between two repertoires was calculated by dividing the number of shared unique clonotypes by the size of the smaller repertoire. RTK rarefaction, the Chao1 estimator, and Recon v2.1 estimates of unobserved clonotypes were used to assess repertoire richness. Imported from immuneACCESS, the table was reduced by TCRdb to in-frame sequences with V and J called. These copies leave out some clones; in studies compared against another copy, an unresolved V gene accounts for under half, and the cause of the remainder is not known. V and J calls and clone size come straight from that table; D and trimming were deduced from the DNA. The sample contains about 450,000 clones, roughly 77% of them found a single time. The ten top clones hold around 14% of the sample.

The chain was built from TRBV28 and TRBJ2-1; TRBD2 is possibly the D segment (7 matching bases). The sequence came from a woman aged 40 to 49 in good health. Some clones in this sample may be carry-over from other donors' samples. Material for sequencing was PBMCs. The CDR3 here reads CASTMTGGGGYNEQFF. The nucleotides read TGTGCCAGCACCATGACTGGGGGAGGGGGGTACAATGAGCAGTTCTTC.